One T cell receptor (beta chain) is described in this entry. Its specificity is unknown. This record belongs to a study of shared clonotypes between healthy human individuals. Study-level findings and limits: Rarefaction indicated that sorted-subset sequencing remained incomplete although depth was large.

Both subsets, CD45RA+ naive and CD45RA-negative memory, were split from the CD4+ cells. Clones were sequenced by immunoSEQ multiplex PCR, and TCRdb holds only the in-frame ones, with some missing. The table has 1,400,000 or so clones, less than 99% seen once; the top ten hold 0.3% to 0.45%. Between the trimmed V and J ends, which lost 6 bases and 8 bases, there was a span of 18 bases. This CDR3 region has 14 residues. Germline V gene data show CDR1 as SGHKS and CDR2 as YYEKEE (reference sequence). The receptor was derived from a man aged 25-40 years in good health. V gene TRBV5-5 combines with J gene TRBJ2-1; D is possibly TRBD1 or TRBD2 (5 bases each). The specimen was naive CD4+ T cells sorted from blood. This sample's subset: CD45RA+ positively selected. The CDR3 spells CASTPGAVGYEQFF. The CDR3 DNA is TGTGCCAGCACCCCCGGGGCCGTGGGTTATGAGCAGTTCTTC. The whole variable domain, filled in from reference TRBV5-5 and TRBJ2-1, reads DAGVTQSPTHLIKTRGQQVTLRCSPISGHKSVSWYQQVLGQGPQFIFQYYEKEERGRGNFPDRFSARQFPNYSSELNVNALLLGDSALYLCASTPGAVGYEQFFGPGTRLTVL.